These T cell receptor beta chains were read from a single sample in a study of patients and donors after allogeneic stem cell transplantation. Using its own MiXCR run on the RT-PCR reads, TCRdb lists one record per CDR3 protein. The sample yields about 90,000 distinct CDR3 sequences, under 50% seen once. The sample consisted of blood, either unsorted or a sorted T cell fraction (not recorded which). The receptors derive from a human donor who was either an allogeneic HSCT recipient or a stem cell or donor lymphocyte infusion donor (not recorded which). It is not recorded whose cells these are; they may come from a transplant donor. Each CDR3 is given with its conserved first and last residue. The D gene is left open where the match is weak. Only some rows state a clone size, as once, few, many or a class for expanded clones.

TRBV3-1	TRBJ1-4	.	.	CASSQEPGVGEKLFF	TGTGCCAGCAGCCAAGAACCGGGAGTTGGAGAAAAACTGTTTTTT
TRBV20-1	TRBJ1-4	TRBD1	few	CSAKNIQGAEKLFF	TGCAGTGCTAAGAATATCCAGGGGGCGGAAAAACTGTTTTTT
TRBV4-3	TRBJ1-1	.	few	CASSQEGVSTEAFF	TGCGCCAGCAGCCAGGAAGGGGTTAGCACTGAAGCTTTCTTT
TRBV6-6	TRBJ1-2	TRBD1	.	CASRGQGDTF	TGTGCCAGCAGGGGACAGGGGGACACCTTC
TRBV29-1	TRBJ1-1	.	.	CSVGTGSVNTEAFF	TGCAGCGTTGGTACAGGGTCGGTGAACACTGAAGCTTTCTTT
TRBV29-1	TRBJ1-1	TRBD1	.	CSVEGKDRDLNTEAFF	TGCAGCGTTGAGGGAAAGGACAGGGACCTGAACACTGAAGCTTTCTTT
TRBV2	TRBJ1-4	.	few	CASSEANEKLFF	TGTGCCAGCAGTGAAGCTAATGAAAAACTGTTTTTT
TRBV4-2	TRBJ1-4	.	.	CASSQTARNEKLFF	TGTGCCAGCAGCCAGACAGCAAGAAATGAAAAACTGTTTTTT
TRBV7-8	TRBJ1-1	.	.	CASSLARGRGTANTEAFF	TGTGCCAGCAGCTTAGCGCGGGGCAGGGGAACGGCGAACACTGAAGCTTTCTTT
TRBV12-3/TRBV12-4	TRBJ1-2	TRBD1	once	CASRTPGQVSYVGGYTF	TGTGCCAGCAGGACCCCGGGACAGGTGTCCTATGTAGGTGGCTACACCTTC
TRBV20-1	TRBJ1-6	.	few	CSAGTEYNSPLHF	TGCAGTGCTGGGACGGAATATAATTCACCCCTCCACTTT
TRBV7-2	TRBJ1-4	.	.	CASSLAVRAEKLFF	TGTGCCAGCAGCTTAGCGGTGAGGGCCGAAAAACTGTTTTTT
TRBV3-1	TRBJ2-4	.	.	CASSLGTSRQAKNIQYF	TGTGCCAGCAGCCTGGGGACATCTCGTCAGGCCAAAAACATTCAGTACTTC
TRBV3-1	TRBJ1-5	.	few	CASSQQGRDQPQHF	TGTGCCAGCAGCCAACAGGGTCGGGATCAGCCCCAGCATTTT
TRBV5-5	TRBJ1-5	.	few	CASSRVSSNQPQHF	TGTGCCAGCAGCCGGGTTAGCAGCAATCAGCCCCAGCATTTT
TRBV29-1	TRBJ1-1	.	.	CSVVRRTDTEAFF	TGCAGCGTTGTCAGGAGGACGGACACTGAAGCTTTCTTT
TRBV4-3	TRBJ1-2	.	few	CASSQGPRAGYTF	TGCGCCAGCAGCCAAGGGCCAAGAGCTGGCTACACCTTC
TRBV5-1	TRBJ1-2	.	.	CASSRSGAATPDGYTF	TGCGCCAGCAGCCGGTCGGGAGCGGCTACGCCGGATGGCTACACCTTC
TRBV29-1	TRBJ1-2	.	.	CSVGFFSGYTF	TGCAGCGTAGGATTTTTCAGCGGCTACACCTTC
TRBV20-1	TRBJ1-6	.	few	CSARSQYNSPLHF	TGCAGTGCTAGAAGTCAGTATAATTCACCCCTCCACTTT
TRBV9	TRBJ2-1	TRBD2	.	CASSDRDYLLNEQFF	TGTGCCAGCAGCGACCGGGACTATCTCCTTAATGAGCAGTTCTTC
TRBV10-3	TRBJ2-2	.	.	CAISEAGELFF	TGTGCCATCAGTGAAGCCGGGGAGCTGTTTTTT
TRBV5-1	TRBJ2-1	.	.	CASWETSPTRYNEQFF	TGCGCCAGCTGGGAGACTTCTCCCACACGATACAATGAGCAGTTCTTC
TRBV5-1	TRBJ1-1	TRBD1	.	CASSLASGGGTEAFF	TGCGCCAGCAGCTTGGCCTCAGGGGGCGGCACTGAAGCTTTCTTT
TRBV12-3/TRBV12-4	TRBJ1-6	.	few	CASSLYSPLHF	TGTGCCAGCAGTCTGTATTCACCCCTCCACTTT
TRBV20-1	TRBJ1-5	TRBD1	.	CSAIDRDNQPQHF	TGCAGTGCTATAGACAGGGACAATCAGCCCCAGCATTTT
TRBV4-3	TRBJ1-6	.	few	CASSQEDYNSPLHF	TGCGCCAGCAGCCAAGAGGACTATAATTCACCCCTCCACTTT
TRBV5-5	TRBJ1-1	.	few	CASSLVGTTEAFF	TGTGCCAGCAGCTTGGTAGGGACCACTGAAGCTTTCTTT
TRBV7-9	TRBJ1-1	.	.	CASSLVYGPNTEAFF	TGTGCCAGCAGCTTAGTTTATGGTCCGAACACTGAAGCTTTCTTT
TRBV15	TRBJ2-1	TRBD2	.	CATSRDRPAGGGYNEQFF	TGTGCCACCAGCAGAGATAGGCCAGCGGGAGGGGGCTACAATGAGCAGTTCTTC
TRBV10-3	TRBJ1-5	.	.	CAISDLNDNQPQHF	TGTGCCATCAGTGATTTGAACGATAATCAGCCCCAGCATTTT
TRBV20-1	TRBJ1-2	.	few	CSARSTDGYGYTF	TGCAGTGCTAGATCGACCGATGGCTATGGCTACACCTTC
TRBV5-5	TRBJ1-2	.	.	CASSSPIRVIDGYTF	TGTGCCAGCAGCTCCCCGATTCGGGTGATCGATGGCTACACCTTC
TRBV28	TRBJ1-4	.	.	CASSRSTNEKLFF	TGTGCCAGCAGTCGTTCAACTAATGAAAAACTGTTTTTT
TRBV7-9	TRBJ1-2	TRBD1	.	CASSFGTGRSYGYTF	TGTGCCAGCAGCTTCGGGACAGGCCGCAGCTATGGCTACACCTTC
TRBV9	TRBJ1-1	TRBD1	few	CASSGGFTGETEAFF	TGTGCCAGCAGCGGGGGCTTCACAGGGGAGACTGAAGCTTTCTTT
TRBV6-5	TRBJ1-2	.	few	CASSYSMSRGANYGYTF	TGTGCCAGCAGTTACTCGATGAGCCGGGGCGCCAACTATGGCTACACCTTC
TRBV28	TRBJ1-3	.	few	CASSSGGLSGNTIYF	TGTGCCAGCAGTTCGGGGGGGCTCTCTGGAAACACCATATATTTT
TRBV7-2	TRBJ1-1	TRBD1	few	CASSRVEGAAFF	TGTGCCAGCAGCCGCGTTGAGGGGGCAGCTTTCTTT
TRBV27	TRBJ1-1	.	.	CASSANRLPSEAFF	TGTGCCAGCAGCGCGAACAGGCTACCATCTGAAGCTTTCTTT
TRBV5-1	TRBJ1-1	TRBD1	.	CASSDGQGSEAFF	TGCGCCAGCTCAGATGGACAGGGCTCTGAAGCTTTCTTT
TRBV4-3	TRBJ1-2	TRBD1	.	CASSQLPQGNYGYTF	TGCGCCAGCAGCCAATTACCACAGGGGAACTATGGCTACACCTTC
TRBV20-1	TRBJ1-6	.	.	CSARDWGFDSPLHF	TGCAGTGCTAGAGATTGGGGATTCGATTCACCCCTCCACTTT
TRBV5-1	TRBJ1-1	TRBD1	.	CASSFYRGRDTEAFF	TGCGCCAGCAGCTTTTACAGGGGACGCGACACTGAAGCTTTCTTT
TRBV21-1	TRBJ1-2	.	.	CAIRGTGIYGYTF	TGTGCCATCCGGGGGACAGGGATCTATGGCTACACCTTC
TRBV27	TRBJ1-1	.	.	CATQSRDPSRGTEAFF	TGTGCCACCCAATCCCGGGACCCCTCCAGGGGCACTGAAGCTTTCTTT
TRBV7-3	TRBJ2-4	.	.	CASSSGLQNIQYF	TGTGCCAGCAGCTCGGGACTGCAAAACATTCAGTACTTC
TRBV7-9	TRBJ1-3	.	.	CASSLEPPRAGNTIYF	TGTGCCAGCAGCTTAGAACCTCCTCGGGCTGGAAACACCATATATTTT
TRBV20-1	TRBJ1-1	.	.	CSARRGSPEAFF	TGCAGTGCTAGGAGAGGGTCACCTGAAGCTTTCTTT
TRBV5-5	TRBJ2-7	.	.	CASSLGVDYEQYF	TGTGCCAGCAGCTTGGGGGTCGACTACGAGCAGTACTTC
TRBV27	TRBJ1-6	.	once	CASQNYNSPLHF	TGTGCCAGTCAGAACTATAATTCACCCCTCCACTTT
TRBV4-1	TRBJ1-1	.	.	CASSPALTHGAFF	TGCGCCAGCAGCCCGGCCTTGACCCACGGGGCTTTCTTT
TRBV7-2	TRBJ1-2	TRBD1	.	CAQDRGQNGYTF	TGTGCCCAGGACAGGGGGCAGAATGGCTACACCTTC
TRBV9	TRBJ1-5	.	few	CASSRDAGGYSNQPQHF	TGTGCCAGCAGCCGGGACGCTGGGGGATATAGCAATCAGCCCCAGCATTTT
TRBV6-2/TRBV6-3	TRBJ2-7	.	.	CASSSRDTSYEQYF	TGTGCCAGCAGTTCCCGGGACACCTCCTACGAGCAGTACTTC